This T cell receptor beta chain was sequenced in a study of OX40 agonist ivuxolimab in advanced cancers. Some clones are missing from TCRdb's copy, which holds only in-frame ones; the method was immunoSEQ multiplex PCR. The sample includes 59,000 or so clones, around 87% of them seen just once. This specimen was CD4+ or CD8+ T cells sorted from blood, taken in a trial of the OX40 agonist ivuxolimab. The clonotype was recovered from an adult with an advanced solid tumor such as melanoma, head and neck, liver or kidney cancer.

The CDR3 is CASSLGLAGPEDTQYF. The CDR3 DNA follows: TGTGCCAGCTCACTTGGACTAGCGGGGCCGGAGGATACGCAGTATTTT. The chain employs TRBV18 and TRBJ2-3; TRBD2 matches 12 bases. The CDR3 is 16 residues long. The ends lost 4 bases at V and 6 bases at J; junction bases unmatched: 8. The germline gives CDR1 KGHSH, CDR2 LQKENI.